A single sample is the source of the 21 T cell receptor beta chains below, sequenced in a study of blood T cell repertoires in COVID-19. Sequencing used immunoSEQ multiplex PCR; TCRdb keeps in-frame clones, though not all of them. The data show about 180,000 clones, 70% to 90% seen once. The sample taken for sequencing was peripheral blood. These receptors all come from a man in his sixties with acute or convalescent COVID-19.

The chain couples TRBV4-1 to TRBJ2-7; TRBD1 aligns across 9 bases. This CDR3 has 16 amino acids. The V and J ends lost 0 bases and 3 bases, in that order; junction bases with no gene match: 6. The germline V gene has CDR1 MGHRA and CDR2 YSYEKL. CDR3 protein: CASSQDAGQGFYEQYF. CDR3 nucleotides: TGCGCCAGCAGCCAAGATGCAGGACAGGGGTTCTACGAGCAGTACTTC.

Points on this clone: One end of the junction does not line up with germline, which may come from a read error. The V call is TRBV9, the J call TRBJ1-2; D gene ambiguous. Germline V gene lookup returns CDR1 SGDLS and CDR2 YYNGEE. The CDR3 totals 13 residues. In nucleotides, the CDR3 is TGTGCCAGCAGCGTAGGCGGCGTGTCCCCGACTCTCTTC. As protein: CASSVGGVSPTLF.

This clone was counted a few times. The chain carries TRBV5-1 and TRBJ2-5, with 11 bases matching TRBD2. Germline CDR1 SGHRS, CDR2 YFSETQ. The CDR3 length is 16 residues. Trimming took 4 bases from V and 2 from J; bases not matched to a gene: 7. The CDR3 is CASSGGVAGGQETQYF. The CDR3, as DNA: TGCGCCAGCAGCGGCGGGGTAGCGGGAGGGCAAGAGACCCAGTACTTC.

V gene TRBV7-9 combines with J gene TRBJ2-2; 7 bases match TRBD1. In germline, CDR1 is SEHNR, CDR2 FQNEAQ (reference sequence). The CDR3 loop spans 14 amino acids. V lost 5 bases and J lost 5; bases outside the gene matches: 5. CDR3 region: CASSQTGSTGELFF. CDR3 sequence (DNA): TGTGCCAGCAGCCAGACAGGGTCGACCGGGGAGCTGTTTTTT.

V and J are TRBV13 and TRBJ2-2, with a weak D call TRBD2 (5 bases). Germline assignment: CDR1 PRHDT and CDR2 FYEKMQ (reference sequence). Trimming stripped 5 bases from V and 2 bases from J, with 12 bases between. There are 15 residues in the CDR3. The CDR3 loop reads CASSDSGKNTGELFF. CDR3 nucleotides: TGTGCCAGCAGCGACTCCGGGAAAAACACCGGGGAGCTGTTTTTT.

This clone turned up a few times. The chain recombines TRBV7-3 with TRBJ1-6; a weak D match, TRBD1 (5 bases). The CDR3 contains 14 residues. The V gene's germline CDR1 is SGHTA and CDR2 FQGTGA. Deletions cut 3 bases from V and 8 bases from J, with 11 bases between. The CDR3 region is CASSFGQGDSPLHF. In DNA form, the CDR3 reads TGTGCCAGCAGCTTTGGGCAGGGTGATTCACCCCTCCACTTT.

The chain has TRBV3-1 (or the pseudogene TRBV3-2) and TRBJ1-2, with 8 bases identical to TRBD1. The CDR3 consists of 14 residues. Per the germline V gene, CDR1 is LGHDT and CDR2 is YNNKEL (reference sequence). The V gene end was trimmed by 1 base and the J gene end by 8 bases; junction bases not matched to a gene: 6. CDR3 sequence reads: CASSQADRDNGYTF. The DNA of the CDR3 is TGTGCCAGCAGCCAAGCGGACAGGGATAACGGCTACACCTTC.

The chain recombines TRBV19 with TRBJ2-7; TRBD1 agrees at 7 bases. Germline V CDR1 and CDR2: LNHDA, SQIVND (reference sequence). V shed 5 bases, J shed 3 bases, and the junction held 10 bases outside the gene matches. The length of the CDR3 is 15 residues. The CDR3: CASSREGTDHYEQYF. DNA for the CDR3: TGTGCCAGTAGTCGCGAGGGGACAGATCACTACGAGCAGTACTTC.

This sequence joins TRBV19 and TRBJ2-7; perhaps TRBD2 as D (6 bases). Germline V lookup: CDR1 LNHDA, CDR2 SQIVND (reference sequence). The CDR3 sequence is 14 residues long. The V and J ends lost 4 bases and 3 bases respectively, with 13 bases between them. The CDR3 is CASSRGRESYEQYF. In DNA, the CDR3 is TGTGCCAGTAGTAGGGGACGGGAGAGCTACGAGCAGTACTTC.

The chain links TRBV7-9 to TRBJ2-1; weak D call: TRBD1 (5 bases). This CDR3 is 16 amino acids long. V lost 1 base and J 3 bases, leaving 13 bases between the germline ends. Per the germline V gene, CDR1 is SEHNR and CDR2 is FQNEAQ (reference sequence). Written as DNA, the CDR3 is TGTGCCAGCAGCTTAGGTTCGACAGTGATCTACAATGAGCAGTTCTTC. Encoded protein: CASSLGSTVIYNEQFF.

The J gene is TRBJ2-1, the V gene TRBV5-4, with TRBD2 matching 16 bases. J lost 3 bases, V lost 2 bases, and 8 bases had no gene match. The CDR3 totals 19 residues. Germline CDR1 is SGHNT and CDR2 is YYREEE (reference sequence). The CDR3 sequence is CASSFPGTSGRANYNEQFF. The DNA of the CDR3 is TGTGCCAGCAGCTTCCCCGGGACTAGCGGGAGGGCCAACTACAATGAGCAGTTCTTC.

The chain is built from TRBV28 and TRBJ1-4, with 12 positions matching TRBD1. The germline CDR1 and CDR2 sequences are MDHEN and SYDVKM. The trim removed 6 bases at V and 7 bases at J, leaving 12 bases unmatched. The CDR3 extends over 17 amino acids. CDR3 in DNA: TGTGCCAGCAGGGGGACAGGGGGCCTCGCTGGAAGTGAAAAACTGTTTTTT. Translating it yields CASRGTGGLAGSEKLFF. Drawing the rest from reference TRBV28 and TRBJ1-4, the complete variable domain is DVKVTQSSRYLVKRTGEKVFLECVQDMDHENMFWYRQDPGLGLRLIYFSYDVKMKEKGDIPEGYSVSREKKERFSLILESASTNQTSMYLCASRGTGGLAGSEKLFFGSGTQLSVL.

The CDR3 is CASSQVSGGSPLHF. CDR3 DNA: TGTGCCAGCAGCCAAGTATCAGGGGGGTCACCCCTCCACTTT. The genes are TRBV3-1 (or the pseudogene TRBV3-2) and TRBJ1-6; TRBD1 matches at 7 bases. CDR3 size: 14 residues. J lost 10 bases, V lost 1 base, and 4 bases had no gene match. From germline, CDR1 is LGHDT and CDR2 YNNKEL (reference sequence).

This clone was recorded a few times. The V and J genes are TRBV2 and TRBJ1-6; D possibly corresponds to TRBD1 (5 bases). Trimming cost V 6 bases and J 4 bases, with 16 bases left between them. The V gene's germline CDR1 is SNHLY and CDR2 FYNNEI. The CDR3 runs to 16 residues. CDR3 amino acids: CASRGSGGTYNSPLHF. CDR3 coding DNA: TGTGCCAGCAGAGGGTCTGGCGGGACGTATAATTCACCCCTCCACTTT.

V is TRBV4-1 and J is TRBJ2-1; 13 bases are shared with TRBD2. The CDR3 spans 13 residues. V was clipped by 1 base and J by 16 bases; unmatched bases: 4. CDR1 and CDR2 (germline): MGHRA, YSYEKL. CDR3 residues: CASSQVTSGRGFF. In DNA form, the CDR3 reads TGCGCCAGCAGCCAAGTCACTAGCGGGAGGGGATTCTTC.

This clone came up once. CDR3 nucleotide sequence: TGTGCCAGCAGTTACTCGACAGAAAGGTCACCCCTCCACTTT. Residues: CASSYSTERSPLHF. The rearrangement links TRBV6-2 or TRBV6-3 to TRBJ1-6, with D perhaps TRBD1 (5 bases). V lost 0 bases to trimming and J lost 10 bases, with 10 bases between them. The CDR3 runs 14 residues. Germline V gene data show CDR1 as MNHEY and CDR2 as SVGEGT.

The genes are TRBV4-3 and TRBJ2-5, with 7 bases matching TRBD2. Germline CDR1 reads LGHNA; CDR2 reads YSLEER. The length of the CDR3 is 17 residues. V was pared by 0 bases and J by 5 bases, with 12 bases of the junction left unmatched. As DNA, the CDR3 is TGCGCCAGCAGCCAAGATATTGGTTGGACTAGTTGGGAGACCCAGTACTTC. This translates into CASSQDIGWTSWETQYF.

This rearrangement joins TRBV4-2 to TRBJ1-1, with TRBD1 identical over 9 bases. The junction had 6 bases not matched to a gene; V was cut back by 5 bases and J by 5 bases. The CDR3 has 14 amino acids. In germline, CDR1 is LGHNA, CDR2 YNFKEQ. Here the CDR3 DNA reads TGTGCCAGCAGCGGAACAGGGGGCGAGACTGAAGCTTTCTTT. Translating it yields CASSGTGGETEAFF.

V usage is TRBV28 and J usage is TRBJ1-1; D is uncertain. The CDR3 runs to 12 residues. Germline assignment: CDR1 MDHEN and CDR2 SYDVKM. V was shortened by 6 bases and J by 11 bases, with 16 bases between the two germline ends. This CDR3 reads CASRKTMTSAFF. CDR3 DNA: TGTGCCAGCAGGAAGACAATGACATCGGCTTTCTTT. Drawing the rest from reference TRBV28 and TRBJ1-1, the complete variable domain is DVKVTQSSRYLVKRTGEKVFLECVQDMDHENMFWYRQDPGLGLRLIYFSYDVKMKEKGDIPEGYSVSREKKERFSLILESASTNQTSMYLCASRKTMTSAFFGQGTRLTVV.

This clone occurred once. The chain recombines TRBV12-5 with TRBJ2-2, with TRBD1 matching 11 bases. The CDR3 sequence is 17 residues long. After removal of 6 bases from V and 3 bases from J, the junction contained 9 bases not matched to a gene. Germline V gives CDR1 LGHNT, CDR2 FRNRAP. The CDR3 is CASGPDRGRWYTGELFF. DNA of the CDR3: TGTGCTAGTGGCCCGGACAGGGGGCGATGGTACACCGGGGAGCTGTTTTTT.

The table lists this clone with a count of one. The DNA for the CDR3 is TGTGCCAGCAGCTTTTTTTCCGGGGGCTATGGCTACACCTTC. As protein: CASSFFSGGYGYTF. V is TRBV7-8 and J is TRBJ1-2; perhaps TRBD1 as D (5 bases). The germline CDR1 and CDR2 sequences are SGHVS and FQNEAQ. V was trimmed by 3 bases and J by 4 bases, leaving 12 bases between them. This CDR3 spans 14 amino acids.